Listed below are T cell receptor beta chains from one sample, sequenced in a study of monozygotic twins with inflammatory bowel disease. TCRdb re-called the 5' RACE reads and shows each CDR3 protein once, DNA omitted. Its listing shows 350,000 to 400,000 distinct CDR3 sequences. The sample comprised blood. The origin of the receptors is a human donor with ulcerative colitis or Crohn's disease, or a healthy co-twin of an affected twin (not recorded which). Each CDR3 is given with its conserved first and last residue.

TRBJ2-4,TRBV12-3/TRBV12-4,CASSASYVAKNIQYF
TRBJ2-3,TRBV20-1,CSARPGTSGADTQYF
TRBJ1-6,TRBV7-2,CASSLWGPNSPLHF
TRBJ1-2,TRBV2,CASITGQPNYGYTF
TRBJ2-7,TRBV7-2,CASSLEGVHEQYF
TRBJ2-1,TRBV3-1,CASSPYRGGDVGHEQFF
TRBJ1-1,TRBV5-6,CASSPSPGTSAMNTEAFF
TRBJ2-7,TRBV7-9,CASSLVGAEQYF
TRBJ2-5,TRBV4-1,CASSQAGMPETQYF
TRBJ1-1,TRBV20-1,CSARVSKTGGNTEAFF
TRBJ1-3,TRBV9,CASSVEVGNTIYF
TRBJ1-2,TRBV7-9,CASLKGEMNGYTF
TRBJ2-3,TRBV11-2,CASSYLAGEVDTQYF
TRBJ1-3,TRBV29-1,CSVAIGNTIYF
TRBJ2-3,TRBV5-1,CASSSDGQGAITDTQYF
TRBJ2-2,TRBV7-9,CASSLAKGQSGELFF
TRBJ2-1,TRBV12-5,CASGLVLSSGGGEQFF
TRBJ1-2,TRBV7-6,CASSFYQGPGASGYTF
TRBJ2-7,TRBV10-3,CAISDQGSSYEQYF
TRBJ2-2,TRBV24-1,CATSERGRWELFF
TRBJ1-2,TRBV7-2,CASSSPGGQGYTF
TRBJ1-1,TRBV20-1,CSARERRTGGNTEAFF
TRBJ1-2,TRBV10-3,CAISNGQAITF
TRBJ2-2,TRBV7-2,CASSLVLETGELFF
TRBJ2-5,TRBV20-1,CSAGKEPGLVRQTQYF
TRBJ2-7,TRBV5-6,CASSLSRDYYEQYF
TRBJ2-7,TRBV9,CASSVDREVRSYEQYF
TRBJ1-2,TRBV12-3/TRBV12-4,CASSWPRDPEGPRGGYTF
TRBJ1-2,TRBV5-1,CASSHNSRTVNYGYTF
TRBJ1-1,TRBV15,CATSRDIRQGETEAFF
TRBJ2-5,TRBV6-6,CASGGRQETQYF
TRBJ2-7,TRBV7-2,CASGGQGTYEQYF
TRBJ2-3,TRBV5-5,CASSFLTSGTDTQYF
TRBJ2-5,TRBV12-3/TRBV12-4,CASSSTWTSGGARETQYF
TRBJ1-3,TRBV20-1,CSARDRDTIYF
TRBJ2-7,TRBV27,CASSPYGGGGYEQYF
TRBJ2-7,TRBV3-1,CASSQVGISGGQDPHEQYF
TRBJ2-3,TRBV29-1,CSVDKGPDTQYF
TRBJ2-1,TRBV27,CASSISWDRGWYNEQFF
TRBJ1-5,TRBV20-1,CSAKTGTGGIQPQHF
TRBJ1-1,TRBV20-1,CSARIRTELNTEAFF
TRBJ1-6,TRBV28,CASSYRGGRSPLHF
TRBJ1-1,TRBV20-1,CSARDRGTYTEAFF
TRBJ1-1,TRBV4-2,CASSQDLGVSGAFF
TRBJ2-7,TRBV7-2,CASSLRMFNSYEQYF
TRBJ1-1,TRBV6-6,CASTKDPWNTEAFF
TRBJ2-7,TRBV7-2,CASSLNGLYEQYF
TRBJ1-3,TRBV7-3,CASSSRPGFGNTIYF